Given below is one T cell receptor (beta chain) in context. No cognate antigen has been identified for it. The sample holds no much larger clone one base away, and base qualities are not on file. This sample was taken from a study of blood T cell repertoires in COVID-19 (dated by TCRdb to the early 2020s). With respect to the entire study: Samples from collaborators originated in the United States, Italy and Spain and spanned both the acute and convalescent phases of COVID-19. The prospective study material was composed of cDNA or gDNA derived from T cells, B-cell-depleted T cells, or PBMCs. The dataset comprised deeply sampled blood TCRbeta repertoires from subjects exposed to, actively infected with, or recovered from COVID-19. A freely available public database, intended as a resource for researchers studying the immune response to SARS-CoV-2, is where the repertoires were released. Samples were obtained from the ongoing ImmuneRACE study (first 160 participants) and from 1,200 or so subjects provided by 6 global collaborators. The sample metadata nearly always contained a de-identified subject ID, COVID-19 status, age in years and sex. Where HLA class I and class II types were available, the types were taken from metadata supplied by the sample provider, not from assay-based typing. On the study overall, not on this receptor specifically: The quantity of clinical and demographic metadata differed by source and by participant and was supplied without curation.

Deletion took 4 bases off V and 2 bases off J, with a span of 9 bases between the germline ends. CDR1 and CDR2, per the germline V gene, are SQVTM and ANQGSEA. Counted from cysteine to phenylalanine, this CDR3 has 12 amino acids. Only the CDR3 part of the read is kept: 36 bases, read in frame from the first base. In Seattle, one collaborating source enrolled patients while the infection was active and tracked those patients longitudinally over the course of disease. Each collaborating institution followed its own protocols to collect whole blood in K2EDTA tubes. Collaborator samples were shipped for TCRbeta analysis as frozen whole blood, isolated PBMCs, or DNA extracted from either sample type. The immunoSEQ Assay, a bias-controlled multiplex PCR, was used to amplify TCRbeta CDR3 regions from genomic DNA. In the original analysis: Within the assay, amplification of reference gene primers was used to estimate how many nucleated cells each sample contained. Sequence reads were collapsed and filtered to measure the absolute abundance of every unique TCRbeta CDR3 rearrangement. Productive Simpson clonality was computed per sample as the square root of Simpson's diversity index over productive rearrangements. This immuneACCESS table, as held by TCRdb, lists in-frame sequences with V and J called but not all clones. Of the missing ones, under half trace to an unresolved V gene in checked studies; the others have no known cause. The V and J calls and clone size are taken from that table; D and trimming were inferred from the DNA. In all, the sample holds about 38,000 clones, and 80% to 90% of those were seen once. Clones ranked in the top ten supply under 2% of the sample.

Sequenced material: peripheral blood. The sequence links TRBV29-1 to TRBJ2-7, and perhaps TRBD1 as D gene, on 6 matching bases. The origin of this receptor is a man in his 60s with COVID-19, enrolled during active disease. The sequence in DNA is TGCAGCGTTGTGGGGGCAGCCTACGAGCAGTACTTC. Its protein reads: CSVVGAAYEQYF.